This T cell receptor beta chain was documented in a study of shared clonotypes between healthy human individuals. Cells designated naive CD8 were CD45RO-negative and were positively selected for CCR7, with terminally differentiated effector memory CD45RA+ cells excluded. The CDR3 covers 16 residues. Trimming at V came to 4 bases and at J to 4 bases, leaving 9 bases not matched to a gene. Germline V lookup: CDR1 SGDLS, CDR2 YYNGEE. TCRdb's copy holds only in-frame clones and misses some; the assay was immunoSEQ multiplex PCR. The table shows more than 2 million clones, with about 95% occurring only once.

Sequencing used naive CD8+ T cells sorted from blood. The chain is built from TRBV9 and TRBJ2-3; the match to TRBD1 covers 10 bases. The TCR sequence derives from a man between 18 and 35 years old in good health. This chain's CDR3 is CASSSSQTGGPDTQYF. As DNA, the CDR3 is TGTGCCAGCAGCTCATCACAGACAGGGGGCCCAGATACGCAGTATTTT. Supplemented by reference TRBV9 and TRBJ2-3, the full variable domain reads DSGVTQTPKHLITATGQRVTLRCSPRSGDLSVYWYQQSLDQGLQFLIQYYNGEERAKGNILERFSAQQFPDLHSELNLSSLELGDSALYFCASSSSQTGGPDTQYFGPGTRLTVL.